Here is one T cell receptor (beta chain) with its context. Synthesis of TCR cDNA relied on 5'RACE template switching, which attached a universal primer site and UMIs. TCRdb re-derived calls from the 5' RACE reads in MiXCR, one entry per CDR3 protein. The sample includes roughly 240,000 distinct CDR3 sequences, 6.7% of them seen just once. The data derive from a study of T cells after yellow fever vaccination. This CDR3 region has 15 residues. Trimming removed 7 bases from V and 2 bases from J; junction bases left unmatched: 6. Per the germline V gene, CDR1 is SGHTA and CDR2 is FQGNSA. This TCR derives from a man aged 25-40 years who received the YFV17D yellow fever vaccine. Sequenced material: CD4+ T cells sorted from PBMCs, taken on the day of the yellow fever booster vaccination. The chain links TRBV7-2 to TRBJ2-3, with 10 bases identical to TRBD2. CDR3 DNA sequence: TGTGCCAGCACCGCGAGCGGGAGGGCCACAGATACGCAGTATTTT. Amino acid sequence: CASTASGRATDTQYF. The full variable domain, its missing parts supplied by reference TRBV7-2 and TRBJ2-3, is GAGVSQSPSNKVTEKGKDVELRCDPISGHTALYWYRQSLGQGLEFLIYFQGNSAPDKSGLPSDRFSAERTGGSVSTLTIQRTQQEDSAVYLCASTASGRATDTQYFGPGTRLTVL.